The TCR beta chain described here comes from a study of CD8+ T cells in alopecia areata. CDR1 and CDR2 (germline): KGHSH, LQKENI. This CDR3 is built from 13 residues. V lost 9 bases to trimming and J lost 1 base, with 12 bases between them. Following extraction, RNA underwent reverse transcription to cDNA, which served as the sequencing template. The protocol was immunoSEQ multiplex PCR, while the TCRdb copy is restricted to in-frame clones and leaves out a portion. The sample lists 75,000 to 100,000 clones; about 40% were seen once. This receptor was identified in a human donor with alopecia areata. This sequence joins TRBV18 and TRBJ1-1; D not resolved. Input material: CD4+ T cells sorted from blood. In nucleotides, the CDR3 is TGTGCCAGTCACACGTCCGCGAACACTGAAGCTTTCTTT. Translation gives CASHTSANTEAFF.